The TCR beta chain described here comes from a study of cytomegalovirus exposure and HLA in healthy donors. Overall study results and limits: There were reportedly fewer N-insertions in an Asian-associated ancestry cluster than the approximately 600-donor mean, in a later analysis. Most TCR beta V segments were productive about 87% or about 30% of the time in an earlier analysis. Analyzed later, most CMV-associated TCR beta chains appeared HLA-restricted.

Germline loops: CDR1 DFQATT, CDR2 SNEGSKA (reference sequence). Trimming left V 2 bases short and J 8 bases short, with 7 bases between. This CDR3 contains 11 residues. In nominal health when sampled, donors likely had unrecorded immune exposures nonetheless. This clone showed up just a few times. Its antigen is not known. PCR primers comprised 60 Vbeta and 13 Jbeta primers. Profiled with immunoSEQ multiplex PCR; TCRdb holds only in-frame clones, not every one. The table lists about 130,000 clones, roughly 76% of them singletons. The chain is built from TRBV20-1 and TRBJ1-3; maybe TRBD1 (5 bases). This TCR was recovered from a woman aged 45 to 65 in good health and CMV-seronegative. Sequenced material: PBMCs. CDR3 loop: CSARQGYTIYF. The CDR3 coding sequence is TGCAGTGCTAGACAGGGTTACACCATATATTTT.